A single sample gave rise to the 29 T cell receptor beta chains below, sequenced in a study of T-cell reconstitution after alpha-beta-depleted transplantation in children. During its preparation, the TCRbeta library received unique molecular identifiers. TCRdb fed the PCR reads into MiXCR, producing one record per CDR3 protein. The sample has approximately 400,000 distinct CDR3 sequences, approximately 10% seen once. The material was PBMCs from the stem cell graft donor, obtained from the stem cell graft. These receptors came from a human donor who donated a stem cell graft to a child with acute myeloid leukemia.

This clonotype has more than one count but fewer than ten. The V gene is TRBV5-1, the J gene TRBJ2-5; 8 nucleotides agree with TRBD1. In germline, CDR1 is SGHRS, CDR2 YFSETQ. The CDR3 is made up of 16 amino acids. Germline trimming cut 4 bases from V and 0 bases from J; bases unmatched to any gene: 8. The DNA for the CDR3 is TGCGCCAGCAGCACACGGACAGGGACGTACCAAGAGACCCAGTACTTC. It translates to CASSTRTGTYQETQYF.

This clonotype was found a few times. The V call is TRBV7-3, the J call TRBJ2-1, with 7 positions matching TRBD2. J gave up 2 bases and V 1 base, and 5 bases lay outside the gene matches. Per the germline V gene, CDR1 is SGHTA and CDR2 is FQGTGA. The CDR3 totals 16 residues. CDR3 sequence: CASSLSGEGPYNEQFF. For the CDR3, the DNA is TGTGCCAGCAGCTTAAGCGGGGAGGGACCCTACAATGAGCAGTTCTTC. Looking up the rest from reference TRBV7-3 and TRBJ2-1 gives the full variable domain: GAGVSQTPSNKVTEKGKYVELRCDPISGHTALYWYRQSLGQGPEFLIYFQGTGAADDSGLPNDRFFAVRPEGSVSTLKIQRTERGDSAVYLCASSLSGEGPYNEQFFGPGTRLTVL.

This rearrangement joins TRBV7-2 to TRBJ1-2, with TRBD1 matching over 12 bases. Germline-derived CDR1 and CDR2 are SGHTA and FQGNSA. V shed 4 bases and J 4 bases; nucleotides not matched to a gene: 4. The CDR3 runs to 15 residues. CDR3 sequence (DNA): TGTGCCAGCAGCTCGGGACAGGGGGCGGTCTATGGCTACACCTTC. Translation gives CASSSGQGAVYGYTF.

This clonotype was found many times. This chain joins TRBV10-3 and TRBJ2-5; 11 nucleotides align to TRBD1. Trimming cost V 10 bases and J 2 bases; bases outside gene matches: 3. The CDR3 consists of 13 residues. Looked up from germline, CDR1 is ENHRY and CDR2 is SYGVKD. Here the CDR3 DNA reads TGTGCCACCCGGGACAGGGGGCAAGAGACCCAGTACTTC. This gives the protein CATRDRGQETQYF.

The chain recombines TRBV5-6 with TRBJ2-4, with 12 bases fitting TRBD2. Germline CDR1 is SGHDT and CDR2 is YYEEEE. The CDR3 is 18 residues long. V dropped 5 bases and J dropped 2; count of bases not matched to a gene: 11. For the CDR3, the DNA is TGTGCCAGCAGTGGGGACAGGGGACTAGCGGGCTCCAAAAACATTCAGTACTTC. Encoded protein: CASSGDRGLAGSKNIQYF.

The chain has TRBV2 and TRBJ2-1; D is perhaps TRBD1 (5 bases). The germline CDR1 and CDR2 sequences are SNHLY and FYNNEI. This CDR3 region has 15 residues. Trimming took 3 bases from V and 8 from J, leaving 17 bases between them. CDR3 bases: TGTGCCAGCAGTGAGCAGGGCGCCCCACAATATGAGCAGTTCTTC. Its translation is CASSEQGAPQYEQFF.

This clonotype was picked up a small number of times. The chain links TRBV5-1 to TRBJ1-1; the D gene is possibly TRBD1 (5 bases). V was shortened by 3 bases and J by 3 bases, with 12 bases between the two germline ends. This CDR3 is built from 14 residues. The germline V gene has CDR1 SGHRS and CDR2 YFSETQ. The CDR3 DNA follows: TGCGCCAGCAGCTCACAATGGGGGGACACTGAAGCTTTCTTT. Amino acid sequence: CASSSQWGDTEAFF.

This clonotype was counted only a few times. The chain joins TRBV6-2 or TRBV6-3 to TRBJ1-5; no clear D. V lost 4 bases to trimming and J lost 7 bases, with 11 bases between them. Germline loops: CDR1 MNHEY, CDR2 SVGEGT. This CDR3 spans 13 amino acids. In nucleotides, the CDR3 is TGTGCCAGCAGTTTTTTTGAGAGCCAGCCCCAGCATTTT. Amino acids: CASSFFESQPQHF.

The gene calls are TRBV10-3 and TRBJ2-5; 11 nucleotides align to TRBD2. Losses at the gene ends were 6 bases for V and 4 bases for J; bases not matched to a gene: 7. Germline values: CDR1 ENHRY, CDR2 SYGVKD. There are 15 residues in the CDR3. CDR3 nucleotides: TGTGCCATCAGAGATCTAGCGGGAGGAGGAGAGACCCAGTACTTC. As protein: CAIRDLAGGGETQYF.

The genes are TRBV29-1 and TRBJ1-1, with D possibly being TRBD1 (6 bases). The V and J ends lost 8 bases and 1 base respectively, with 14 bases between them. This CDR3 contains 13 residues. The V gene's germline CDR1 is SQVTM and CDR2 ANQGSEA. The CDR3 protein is CSTAGQPNTEAFF. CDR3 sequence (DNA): TGCAGCACAGCAGGACAGCCGAACACTGAAGCTTTCTTT.

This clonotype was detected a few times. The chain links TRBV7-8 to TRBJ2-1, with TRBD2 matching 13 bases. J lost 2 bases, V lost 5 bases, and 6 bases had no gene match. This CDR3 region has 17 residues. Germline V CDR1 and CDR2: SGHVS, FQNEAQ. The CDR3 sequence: CASSARLAGGTYNEQFF. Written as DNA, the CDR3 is TGTGCCAGCAGCGCCAGACTAGCGGGGGGAACCTACAATGAGCAGTTCTTC.

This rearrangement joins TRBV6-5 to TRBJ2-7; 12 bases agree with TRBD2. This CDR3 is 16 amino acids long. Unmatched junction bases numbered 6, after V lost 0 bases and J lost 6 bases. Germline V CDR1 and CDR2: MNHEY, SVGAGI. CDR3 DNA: TGTGCCAGCAGTTACTCGACTAGCGGGAGTTTATTCGAGCAGTACTTC. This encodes CASSYSTSGSLFEQYF.

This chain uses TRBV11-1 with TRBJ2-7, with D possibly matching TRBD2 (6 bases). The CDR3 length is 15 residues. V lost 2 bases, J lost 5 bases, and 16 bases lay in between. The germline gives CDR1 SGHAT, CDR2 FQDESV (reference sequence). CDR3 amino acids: CASSLRGGEWHEQYF. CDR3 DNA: TGTGCCAGCAGCTTACGGGGCGGGGAGTGGCACGAGCAGTACTTC.

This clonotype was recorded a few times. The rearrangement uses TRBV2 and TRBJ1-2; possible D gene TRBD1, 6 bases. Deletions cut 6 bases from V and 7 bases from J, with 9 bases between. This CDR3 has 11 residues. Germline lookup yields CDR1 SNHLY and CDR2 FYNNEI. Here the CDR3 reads CASRQGSGYTF. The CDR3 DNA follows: TGTGCCAGCAGACAGGGTAGTGGCTACACCTTC.

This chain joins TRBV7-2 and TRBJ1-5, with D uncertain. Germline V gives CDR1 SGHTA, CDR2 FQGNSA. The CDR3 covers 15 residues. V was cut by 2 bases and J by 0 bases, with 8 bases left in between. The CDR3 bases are TGTGCCAGCAGCTTATACAGCTATAGCAATCAGCCCCAGCATTTT. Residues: CASSLYSYSNQPQHF.

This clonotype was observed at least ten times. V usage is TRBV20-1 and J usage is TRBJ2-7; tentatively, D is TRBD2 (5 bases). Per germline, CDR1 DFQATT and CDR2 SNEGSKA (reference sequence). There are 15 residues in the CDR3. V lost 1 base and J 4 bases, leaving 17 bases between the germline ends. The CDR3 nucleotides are TGCAGTGCTAGAGGATCCCTCAGGACTGGTTACGAGCAGTACTTC. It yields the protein CSARGSLRTGYEQYF.

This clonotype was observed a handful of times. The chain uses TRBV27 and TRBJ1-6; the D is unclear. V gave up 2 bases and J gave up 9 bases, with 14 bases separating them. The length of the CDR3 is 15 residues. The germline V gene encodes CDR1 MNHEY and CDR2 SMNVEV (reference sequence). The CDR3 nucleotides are TGTGCCAGCAGTTTAGAAGCCAGGAGCGTTTCACCCCTCCACTTT. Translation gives CASSLEARSVSPLHF.

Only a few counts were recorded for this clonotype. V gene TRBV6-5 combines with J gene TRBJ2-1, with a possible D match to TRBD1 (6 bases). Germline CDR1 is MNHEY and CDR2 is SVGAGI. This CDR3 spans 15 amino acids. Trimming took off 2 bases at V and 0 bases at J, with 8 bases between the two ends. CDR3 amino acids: CASSYAGVSYNEQFF. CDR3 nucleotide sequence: TGTGCCAGCAGTTACGCAGGGGTCTCCTACAATGAGCAGTTCTTC.

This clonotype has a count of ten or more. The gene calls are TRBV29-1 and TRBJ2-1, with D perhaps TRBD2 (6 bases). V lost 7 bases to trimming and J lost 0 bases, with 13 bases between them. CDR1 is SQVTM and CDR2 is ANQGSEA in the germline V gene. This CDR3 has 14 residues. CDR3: CSGASARSYNEQFF. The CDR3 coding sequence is TGCAGCGGCGCTAGCGCCCGCTCCTACAATGAGCAGTTCTTC.

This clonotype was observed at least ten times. The CDR3, as DNA: TGTGCCAGCAGTTACTACGGGAGTAGCTACGAGCAGTACTTC. Its protein product is CASSYYGSSYEQYF. The chain uses TRBV6-2 or TRBV6-3 and TRBJ2-7; a weak D match, TRBD2 (6 bases). The CDR3 extends over 14 amino acids. Germline CDR1 reads MNHEY; CDR2 reads SVGEGT. With 1 base removed from V and 3 bases from J, the gap between germline ends came to 10 bases.

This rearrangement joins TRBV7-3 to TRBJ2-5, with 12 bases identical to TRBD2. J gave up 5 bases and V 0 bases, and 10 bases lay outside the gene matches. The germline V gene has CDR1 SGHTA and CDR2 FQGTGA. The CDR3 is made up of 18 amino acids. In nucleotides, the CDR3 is TGTGCCAGCAGCTTAACGGGGCCTAGCGGGGGGGCTGGGGAGACCCAGTACTTC. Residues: CASSLTGPSGGAGETQYF.

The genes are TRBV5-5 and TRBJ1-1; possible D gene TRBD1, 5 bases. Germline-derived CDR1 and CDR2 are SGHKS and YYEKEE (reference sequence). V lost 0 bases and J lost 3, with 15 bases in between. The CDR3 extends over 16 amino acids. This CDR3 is CASSLGAGVWYTEAFF. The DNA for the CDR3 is TGTGCCAGCAGCTTGGGGGCGGGGGTTTGGTACACTGAAGCTTTCTTT.

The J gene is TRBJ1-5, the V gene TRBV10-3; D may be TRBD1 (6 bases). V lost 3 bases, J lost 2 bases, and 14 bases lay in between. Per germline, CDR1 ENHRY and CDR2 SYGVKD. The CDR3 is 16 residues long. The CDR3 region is CAISEGGLSGNQPQHF. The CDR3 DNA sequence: TGTGCCATCAGTGAAGGGGGACTGTCAGGCAATCAGCCCCAGCATTTT.

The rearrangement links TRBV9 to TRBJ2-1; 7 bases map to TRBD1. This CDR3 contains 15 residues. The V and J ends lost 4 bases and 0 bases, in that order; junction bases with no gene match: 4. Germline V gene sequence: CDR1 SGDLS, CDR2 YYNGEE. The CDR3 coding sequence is TGTGCCAGCAGCCCAGGGACAGCCTCCTACAATGAGCAGTTCTTC. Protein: CASSPGTASYNEQFF.

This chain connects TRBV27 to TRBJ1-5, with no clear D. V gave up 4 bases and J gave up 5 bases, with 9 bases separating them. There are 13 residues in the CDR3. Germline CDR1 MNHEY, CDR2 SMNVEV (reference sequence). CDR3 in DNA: TGTGCCAGCAGTTCCCGGGCGGATCAGCCCCAGCATTTT. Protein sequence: CASSSRADQPQHF.

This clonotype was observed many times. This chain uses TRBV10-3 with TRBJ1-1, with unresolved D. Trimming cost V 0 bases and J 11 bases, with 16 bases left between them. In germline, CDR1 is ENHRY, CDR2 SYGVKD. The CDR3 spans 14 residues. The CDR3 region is CAISESNSLGEAFF. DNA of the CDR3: TGTGCCATCAGTGAGTCGAATAGTCTGGGTGAGGCTTTCTTT.

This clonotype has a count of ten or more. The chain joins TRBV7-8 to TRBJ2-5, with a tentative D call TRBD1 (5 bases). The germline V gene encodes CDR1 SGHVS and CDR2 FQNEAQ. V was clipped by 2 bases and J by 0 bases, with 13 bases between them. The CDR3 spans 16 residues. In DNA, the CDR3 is TGTGCCAGCAGCTTAAATGGAGCAGGGAACCAAGAGACCCAGTACTTC. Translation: CASSLNGAGNQETQYF.

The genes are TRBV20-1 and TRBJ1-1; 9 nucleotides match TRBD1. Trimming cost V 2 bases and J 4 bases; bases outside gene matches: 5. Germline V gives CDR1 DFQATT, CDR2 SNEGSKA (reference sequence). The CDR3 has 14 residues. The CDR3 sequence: CSARRTGAGTEAFF. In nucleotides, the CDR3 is TGCAGTGCTAGAAGGACAGGGGCTGGCACTGAAGCTTTCTTT.

The CDR3 is CASSPLVGGGEQFF. As DNA, the CDR3 is TGTGCCAGCAGCCCCTTGGTGGGAGGGGGTGAGCAGTTCTTC. V and J are TRBV7-3 and TRBJ2-1; TRBD2 might be the D (7 bases). V was cut by 5 bases and J by 9 bases, with 17 bases left in between. The CDR3 has 14 residues. Germline lookup yields CDR1 SGHTA and CDR2 FQGTGA.